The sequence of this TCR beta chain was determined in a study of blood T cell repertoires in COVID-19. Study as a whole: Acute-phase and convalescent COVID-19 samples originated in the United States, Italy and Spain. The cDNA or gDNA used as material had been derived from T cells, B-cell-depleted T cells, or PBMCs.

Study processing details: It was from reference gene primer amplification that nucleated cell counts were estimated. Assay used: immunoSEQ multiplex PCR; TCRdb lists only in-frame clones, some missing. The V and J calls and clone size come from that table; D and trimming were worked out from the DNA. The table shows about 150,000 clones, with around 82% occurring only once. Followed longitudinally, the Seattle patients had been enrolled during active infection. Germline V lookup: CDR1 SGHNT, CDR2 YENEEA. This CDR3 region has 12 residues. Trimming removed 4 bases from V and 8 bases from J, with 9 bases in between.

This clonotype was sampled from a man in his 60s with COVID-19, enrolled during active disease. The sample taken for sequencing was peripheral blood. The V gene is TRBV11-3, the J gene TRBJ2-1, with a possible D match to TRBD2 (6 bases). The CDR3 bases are TGTGCCAGCAGCTCCCGGGGGTATGAGCAGTTCTTC. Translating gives CASSSRGYEQFF.